The 14 T cell receptor beta chains reported below all come from one sample, sequenced in a study of human T cells and chemical hapten exposure. TCRdb recomputed calls from the RACE reads with MiXCR, one row per CDR3 protein. The sample includes just over 350,000 distinct CDR3 sequences, 6% to 7% of them seen just once. Time point described: patch test 2, 6 weeks after DPC sensitization. Treatment here: therapeutic diphenylcyclopropenone sensitization with weekly scalp DPC. Here the sequenced sample was whole blood, taken in connection with sensitization to the hapten diphenylcyclopropenone (DPC). The receptor set was obtained from a young woman with alopecia areata. Some clones in this sample may be carry-over from other donors' samples.

This clonotype was observed many times. The CDR3 spells CAMNQPQHF. As DNA, the CDR3 is TGTGCTATGAATCAGCCCCAGCATTTT. The gene calls are TRBV3-1 and TRBJ1-5; D unresolved. Germline values: CDR1 LGHDT, CDR2 YNNKEL (reference sequence). CDR3 length: 9 amino acids.

The V gene is TRBV6-2 or TRBV6-3, the J gene TRBJ2-3, with 7 bases that match TRBD1. The trim removed 4 bases at V and 3 bases at J, leaving 4 bases unmatched. The CDR3 extends over 14 amino acids. CDR1 and CDR2 from the germline V gene are MNHEY and SVGEGT. CDR3 DNA sequence: TGTGCCAGCAGTTTTTCGACAGGGACAGATACGCAGTATTTT. This codes for CASSFSTGTDTQYF.

This clonotype was detected only a few times. J is TRBJ2-5 and V is TRBV7-8; D is perhaps TRBD2 (7 bases). Germline values: CDR1 SGHVS, CDR2 FQNEAQ. The CDR3 consists of 15 residues. Trimming cost V 5 bases and J 2 bases, with 15 bases left between them. CDR3 sequence: CASSRRRGRQETQYF. The CDR3, as DNA: TGTGCCAGCAGCCGCAGGCGGGGGCGGCAAGAGACCCAGTACTTC.

Ten or more counts support this clonotype. The chain recombines TRBV27 with TRBJ1-2, with 9 bases matching TRBD1. Trimming at V came to 5 bases and at J to 7 bases, leaving 20 bases not matched to a gene. The CDR3 is 18 residues long. Germline CDR1 MNHEY, CDR2 SMNVEV (reference sequence). The CDR3 reads CASSLRGDRVFSRGGYTF. CDR3 DNA sequence: TGTGCCAGCAGTCTACGTGGGGACAGGGTGTTCAGCCGTGGTGGCTACACCTTC.

This clonotype was seen ten or more times. The chain recombines TRBV29-1 with TRBJ1-2, with a tentative D call TRBD1 (5 bases). The CDR3 totals 11 residues. Per germline, CDR1 SQVTM and CDR2 ANQGSEA. Between the trimmed V and J ends, which lost 3 bases and 7 bases, there was a span of 9 bases. The CDR3 protein is CSVDRVRGYTF. CDR3 bases: TGCAGCGTTGACAGGGTCCGTGGCTACACCTTC.

There are many counts of this clonotype. The V gene is TRBV5-1, the J gene TRBJ2-5; D is possibly TRBD1 (6 bases). The CDR3 length is 15 residues. In germline, CDR1 is SGHRS, CDR2 YFSETQ. Trimming pared 1 base from V and 1 base from J, leaving 11 bases between. For the CDR3, the DNA is TGCGCCAGCAGCTTGATGTCAGGGGCCCAAGAGACCCAGTACTTC. Amino acids: CASSLMSGAQETQYF.

Comments on this clonotype: This may arise from a read error, as a much more abundant clone is one base away. J is TRBJ2-3 and V is TRBV7-2; D not resolved. In germline, CDR1 is SGHTA, CDR2 FQGNSA. This CDR3 has 12 amino acids. CDR3 sequence reads: CASSFPTDTKYF. CDR3 sequence (DNA): TGTGCCAGCAGCTTCCCCACAGATACGAAGTATTTT.

This clonotype was detected many times. The chain is built from TRBV6-2 or TRBV6-3 and TRBJ1-1; D is ambiguous. The V gene lost 7 bases and the J gene lost 6 bases, with 9 bases spanning the gap. The CDR3 covers 11 residues. Germline CDR1 and CDR2: MNHEY and SVGEGT. CDR3 nucleotide sequence: TGTGCCAGCACCGCTAACGCTGAAGCTTTCTTT. The encoded protein is CASTANAEAFF.

This clonotype was recorded many times. The V and J genes are TRBV28 and TRBJ1-3; D is perhaps TRBD1 (5 bases). Trimming took off 6 bases at V and 0 bases at J, with 12 bases between the two ends. The germline CDR1 and CDR2 sequences are MDHEN and SYDVKM. This CDR3 contains 15 residues. The CDR3, as DNA: TGTGCCAGCAGCCAGACAGTGAGCTCTGGAAACACCATATATTTT. It specifies CASSQTVSSGNTIYF.

This clonotype was observed a handful of times. This rearrangement joins TRBV5-4 to TRBJ2-1, with 10 bases identical to TRBD2. The J segment lost 1 base and the V segment lost 0 bases, leaving 10 bases of the junction unmatched. The germline gives CDR1 SGHNT, CDR2 YYREEE (reference sequence). The CDR3 contains 19 residues. The CDR3 loop is CASSLGASGGPGSYNEQFF. In nucleotides, the CDR3 is TGTGCCAGCAGCTTGGGGGCTAGCGGGGGCCCTGGGTCCTACAATGAGCAGTTCTTC.

This rearrangement joins TRBV5-5 to TRBJ2-7, with D possibly TRBD2 on 5 matching bases. CDR3 length: 15 residues. Germline assignment: CDR1 SGHKS and CDR2 YYEKEE (reference sequence). Trimming pared 4 bases from V and 0 bases from J, leaving 14 bases between. CDR3 in DNA: TGTGCCAGCAGCCGGACTGACTCGAGCTCCTACGAGCAGTACTTC. Translation: CASSRTDSSSYEQYF. Combining the CDR3 with reference TRBV5-5 and TRBJ2-7 gives the whole variable domain DAGVTQSPTHLIKTRGQQVTLRCSPISGHKSVSWYQQVLGQGPQFIFQYYEKEERGRGNFPDRFSARQFPNYSSELNVNALLLGDSALYLCASSRTDSSSYEQYFGPGTRLTVT.

This clonotype was found a few times. The gene calls are TRBV7-3 and TRBJ2-5; D may correspond to TRBD1 or TRBD2 (5 bases each). Germline CDR1 SGHTA, CDR2 FQGTGA. Trimming took 4 bases from V and 4 from J, leaving 22 bases between them. This CDR3 spans 17 amino acids. CDR3 sequence: CASSSYTGPTRRETQYF. For the CDR3, the DNA is TGTGCCAGCAGCTCTTACACGGGACCTACCCGACGAGAGACCCAGTACTTC. The full variable domain, its missing parts supplied by reference TRBV7-3 and TRBJ2-5, is GAGVSQTPSNKVTEKGKYVELRCDPISGHTALYWYRQSLGQGPEFLIYFQGTGAADDSGLPNDRFFAVRPEGSVSTLKIQRTERGDSAVYLCASSSYTGPTRRETQYFGPGTRLLVL.

This clonotype was seen repeatedly, ten times or more. The rearrangement uses TRBV20-1 and TRBJ2-1; 9 nucleotides agree with TRBD2. This CDR3 is built from 15 residues. Trimming took 6 bases from V and 8 from J; bases not matched to a gene: 14. Germline lookup yields CDR1 DFQATT and CDR2 SNEGSKA (reference sequence). CDR3 loop: CSAGRTSDLSDEQFF. In nucleotides, the CDR3 is TGCAGTGCGGGCAGGACTAGCGACCTCTCCGATGAGCAGTTCTTC.

This clonotype was seen many times. V and J are TRBV5-1 and TRBJ2-5, with 8 bases lining up with TRBD1. The CDR3 is 14 residues long. Germline values: CDR1 SGHRS, CDR2 YFSETQ. J was trimmed by 7 bases and V by 4 bases; bases with no gene match: 9. The CDR3 sequence: CASSRQGAEGTQYF. In nucleotides, the CDR3 is TGCGCCAGCAGCCGTCAGGGGGCCGAGGGGACCCAGTACTTC. The variable domain in full, completed from reference TRBV5-1 and TRBJ2-5, reads KAGVTQTPRYLIKTRGQQVTLSCSPISGHRSVSWYQQTPGQGLQFLFEYFSETQRNKGNFPGRFSGRQFSNSRSEMNVSTLELGDSALYLCASSRQGAEGTQYFGPGTRLLVL.